The source of this TCR beta chain is a study of blood T cells in healthy people across ages. CDR3 length: 17 amino acids. From germline, CDR1 is SGHRS and CDR2 YFSETQ. Trimming removed 3 bases from V and 7 bases from J, with 22 bases in between. For the second PCR, which ran for about 7 to 12 cycles, a sample-barcoded 5' primer and a J-beta primer mix were used. TCRdb processed the 5' RACE reads anew with MiXCR; each CDR3 protein has one entry. This sample yields about 570,000 distinct CDR3 sequences, of which roughly 28% are seen a single time; about a fifth belongs to the top ten. The rearrangement uses TRBV5-1 and TRBJ1-4; D not certain. The TCR originated in a woman in her 70s in good health. Sequenced input: blood. The CDR3, as DNA: TGCGCCAGCAGCTCTCTTCGATCATTTTCCCGGGGTGAAAAACTGTTTTTT. This gives the protein CASSSLRSFSRGEKLFF.